This TCR beta chain was found in a study of shared clonotypes between healthy human individuals. At the level of the study: The people who gave samples were two women and a few men aged 18 to 49.

Findings of the study overall: Some clonotypes were shared by all four sorted-subset donors, while others were not shared. The non-shared ones had lower generation probabilities than the shared ones.

Authors' analysis steps: As immunoSEQ supplied junction-only sequences (without quality scores), filtering differed. Measured with immunoSEQ multiplex PCR; TCRdb has only the in-frame clones, and not every one. V and J calls and clone size come straight from that table; D and trimming were deduced from the DNA. Seen here are roughly 720,000 clones, less than 95% observed once, and the top ten hold about 34%. As for this clone: Antigen: not known.

V was cut by 5 bases and J by 3 bases, with 14 bases left in between. CDR1 MDHEN and CDR2 SYDVKM come from the germline V gene. The CDR3 is made up of 14 amino acids. Donors included only healthy HIV-negative adults lacking recent acute infections or vaccinations. The source of this sequence is a man between 18 and 29 years old in good health. Some clones in this sample may be carry-over from other donors' samples. The chain carries TRBV28 and TRBJ2-7, with D tentatively TRBD1 (6 bases). The sample consisted of memory CD8+ T cells from PBMCs. Subset indicated: CD45RO+ cells pooled with CCR7-negative TemRA cells. The CDR3 coding sequence is TGTGCCAGCAGTGCGACAGGATCTAACTACGAGCAGTACTTC. It encodes CASSATGSNYEQYF.